This TCR beta chain was sequenced in a study of spatial heterogeneity in lung cancer. Whole-study context: More than 8.5 raw reads, on average, carried each unique TCR and UMI combination.

TCRdb re-called the 5' RACE reads through MiXCR, storing one row per CDR3 protein. The sample includes 30,000 to 45,000 distinct CDR3 sequences, 5.2% seen only once; the top ten take roughly 26%. This clonotype was counted many times. Time point in this sample: sample taken at primary tumor resection. Whole RNA, which was extracted from tumor, nontumor lung tissue or frozen PBMC, was sequenced without any cell sorting. The V gene lost 4 bases and the J gene lost 8 bases, with 11 bases spanning the gap. CDR3 length: 12 residues. Germline CDR1 SQVTM, CDR2 ANQGSEA. The chain employs TRBV29-1 and TRBJ1-4, with a tentative D call TRBD1 (5 bases). The starting material was PBMCs, obtained at surgery. The TCR sequence derives from a female donor with early-stage non-small cell lung cancer. CDR3 DNA sequence: TGCAGCGTTGCGAGGGGAGGCGAAAAACTGTTTTTT. As protein: CSVARGGEKLFF.